A selection of T cell receptor beta chains follows, all from one sample in a study of blood T cell repertoires in COVID-19. Clones were sequenced by immunoSEQ multiplex PCR, and TCRdb holds only the in-frame ones, with some missing. The sample records roughly 38,000 clones, approximately 84% being singletons. Material: peripheral blood. The origin of the receptors is a man older than 75 with active or convalescent COVID-19. Each CDR3 is given with its conserved first and last residue. Each record gives: clone size, V gene, CDR3 protein. Not every row has a clone size; where given, it reads once, few, many or a size class.

clone_size: NA; v_call: TRBV6-2/TRBV6-3; cdr3_aa: CASSYREVQPQHF
clone_size: NA; v_call: TRBV2; cdr3_aa: CASSYDREIAKNIQYF
clone_size: NA; v_call: TRBV6-2/TRBV6-3; cdr3_aa: CASSPTGTGYNEQFF
clone_size: NA; v_call: TRBV7-2; cdr3_aa: CASSSYQAKNIQYF
clone_size: NA; v_call: TRBV6-2/TRBV6-3; cdr3_aa: CASSYLAGEADTQYF
clone_size: NA; v_call: TRBV7-2; cdr3_aa: CASSLDPPRGVSMNTEAFF
clone_size: few; v_call: TRBV6-6; cdr3_aa: CAAAPAEPTDTQYF
clone_size: NA; v_call: TRBV19; cdr3_aa: CASSSGDREKLFF
clone_size: NA; v_call: TRBV11-3; cdr3_aa: CASSSRQSYEQYF
clone_size: NA; v_call: TRBV23-1; cdr3_aa: CASSQSRGQGFHEQYF
clone_size: NA; v_call: TRBV11-3; cdr3_aa: CASSRGNRNSYEQYF
clone_size: once; v_call: TRBV6-2/TRBV6-3; cdr3_aa: CASSYTPYYEQYF
clone_size: few; v_call: TRBV5-1; cdr3_aa: CASRPGQGIIDYGYTF
clone_size: once; v_call: TRBV5-6; cdr3_aa: CASSWVTGTKVIF
clone_size: NA; v_call: TRBV5-6; cdr3_aa: CASSMDTYNEQFF
clone_size: NA; v_call: TRBV5-1; cdr3_aa: CASSTNSGQGSVRQYF
clone_size: NA; v_call: TRBV5-8; cdr3_aa: CASSWEQGDYNEQFF
clone_size: NA; v_call: TRBV19; cdr3_aa: CASSSSGLVTEQFF
clone_size: NA; v_call: TRBV6-6; cdr3_aa: CASSPGPGMGNTIYF
clone_size: once; v_call: TRBV6-5; cdr3_aa: CASRSTSYEQYF
clone_size: once; v_call: TRBV12-3/TRBV12-4; cdr3_aa: CASSRGQAAEAFF
clone_size: NA; v_call: TRBV10-2; cdr3_aa: CASSEQRTVGNTIYF
clone_size: NA; v_call: TRBV12-1; cdr3_aa: CASSPNGLAGASTYEQYF
clone_size: NA; v_call: TRBV5-5; cdr3_aa: CASSPPQGALFSEAFF
clone_size: few; v_call: TRBV7-9; cdr3_aa: CASSVVGGESSYNEQFF
clone_size: NA; v_call: TRBV4-2; cdr3_aa: CASSQETGPPSYGYTF
clone_size: NA; v_call: TRBV7-9; cdr3_aa: CASSLEGTSGYTDTQYF
clone_size: NA; v_call: TRBV14; cdr3_aa: CASSQGPGSRGSELFF
clone_size: NA; v_call: TRBV9; cdr3_aa: CASSVAGQQSSGNTIYF
clone_size: NA; v_call: TRBV7-2; cdr3_aa: CASSTGTGVQGTQYF
clone_size: few; v_call: TRBV2; cdr3_aa: CASGLDGTDTQYF
clone_size: NA; v_call: TRBV2; cdr3_aa: CASRNTRSSTDTQYF
clone_size: NA; v_call: TRBV7-3; cdr3_aa: CASSPTIQGNEQFF
clone_size: NA; v_call: TRBV3-1/TRBV3-2; cdr3_aa: CASSQASGGYTF
clone_size: NA; v_call: TRBV11-2; cdr3_aa: CASSFPNSPLHF
clone_size: NA; v_call: TRBV18; cdr3_aa: CASSPYTGATDTQYF
clone_size: NA; v_call: TRBV12-3/TRBV12-4; cdr3_aa: CASSLYRDYEQYF
clone_size: once; v_call: TRBV19; cdr3_aa: CASSTGQRIMNTEAFF
clone_size: NA; v_call: TRBV19; cdr3_aa: CASSRGQGGNSPLHF
clone_size: few; v_call: TRBV5-1; cdr3_aa: CASSPEPDEKLFF
clone_size: NA; v_call: TRBV5-1; cdr3_aa: CASSQGDRSDFQYF
clone_size: NA; v_call: TRBV6-5; cdr3_aa: CALTGTSLYEQYF
clone_size: NA; v_call: TRBV10-3; cdr3_aa: CAISESKWDRDATDTQYF
clone_size: NA; v_call: TRBV7-8; cdr3_aa: CASSLVGRGLNQPQHF
clone_size: NA; v_call: TRBV3-1/TRBV3-2; cdr3_aa: CASSQTGDSGNTIYF
clone_size: NA; v_call: TRBV19; cdr3_aa: CASSTQVANEQFF
clone_size: once; v_call: TRBV5-1; cdr3_aa: CASSVQGPKNIQYF
clone_size: once; v_call: TRBV19; cdr3_aa: CASEQGARSYGYTF
clone_size: NA; v_call: TRBV4-3; cdr3_aa: CASSPEGLAGPDTQYF
clone_size: NA; v_call: TRBV6-5; cdr3_aa: CASSYGLSTGKGYTF
clone_size: NA; v_call: TRBV6-1; cdr3_aa: CASSEVRVPPANEQFF
clone_size: NA; v_call: TRBV7-9; cdr3_aa: CASSPDRGPLVSGNTIYF
clone_size: NA; v_call: TRBV5-1; cdr3_aa: CASSFSQTASTDTQYF